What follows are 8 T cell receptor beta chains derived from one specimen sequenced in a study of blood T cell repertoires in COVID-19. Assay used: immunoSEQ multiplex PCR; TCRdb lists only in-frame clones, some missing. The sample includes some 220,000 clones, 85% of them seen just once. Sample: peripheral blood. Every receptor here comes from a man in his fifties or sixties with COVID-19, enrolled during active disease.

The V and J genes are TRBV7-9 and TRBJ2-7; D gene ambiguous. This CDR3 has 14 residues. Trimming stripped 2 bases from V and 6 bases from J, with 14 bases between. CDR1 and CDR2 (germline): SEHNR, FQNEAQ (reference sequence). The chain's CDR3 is CASSLTGVRREQYF. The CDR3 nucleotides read TGTGCCAGCAGCTTAACGGGTGTTCGGCGCGAGCAGTACTTC.

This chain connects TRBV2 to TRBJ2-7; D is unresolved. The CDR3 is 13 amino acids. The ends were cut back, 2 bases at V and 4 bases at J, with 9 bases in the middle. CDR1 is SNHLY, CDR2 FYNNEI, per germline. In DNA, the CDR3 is TGTGCCAGCAGTGAATCCGGGTTATACGAGCAGTACTTC. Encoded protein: CASSESGLYEQYF.

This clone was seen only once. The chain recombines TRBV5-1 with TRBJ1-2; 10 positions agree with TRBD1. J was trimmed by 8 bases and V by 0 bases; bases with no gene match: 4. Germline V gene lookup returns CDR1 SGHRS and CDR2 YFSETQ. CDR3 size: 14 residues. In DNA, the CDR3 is TGCGCCAGCAGCTTGGCCGGGACAGGGGAAGGCTACACCTTC. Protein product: CASSLAGTGEGYTF.

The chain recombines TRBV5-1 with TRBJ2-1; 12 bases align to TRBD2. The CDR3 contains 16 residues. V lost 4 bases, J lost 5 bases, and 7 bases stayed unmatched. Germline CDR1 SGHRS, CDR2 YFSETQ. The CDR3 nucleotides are TGCGCCAGCAGCGTGACTAGCGGGGGCGTTAACAATGAGCAGTTCTTC. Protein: CASSVTSGGVNNEQFF.

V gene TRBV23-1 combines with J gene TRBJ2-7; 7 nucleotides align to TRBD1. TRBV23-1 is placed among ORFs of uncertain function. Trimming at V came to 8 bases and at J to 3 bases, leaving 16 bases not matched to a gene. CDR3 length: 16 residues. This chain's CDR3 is CASDHPGTEDIYEQYF. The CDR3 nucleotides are TGCGCCAGCGATCACCCCGGGACAGAGGATATCTACGAGCAGTACTTC.

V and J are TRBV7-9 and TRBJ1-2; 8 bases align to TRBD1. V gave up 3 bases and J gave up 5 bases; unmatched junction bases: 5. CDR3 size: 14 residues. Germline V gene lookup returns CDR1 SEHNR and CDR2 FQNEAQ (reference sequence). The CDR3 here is CASSFGTGVYGYTF. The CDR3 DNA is TGTGCCAGCAGCTTTGGGACAGGCGTTTATGGCTACACCTTC.

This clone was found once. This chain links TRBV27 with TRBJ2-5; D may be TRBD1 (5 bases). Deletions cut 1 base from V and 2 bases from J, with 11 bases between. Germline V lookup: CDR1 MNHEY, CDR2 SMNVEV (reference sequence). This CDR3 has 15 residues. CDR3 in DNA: TGTGCCAGCAGTTTATTTGGTCGACAGCAAGAGACCCAGTACTTC. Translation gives CASSLFGRQQETQYF.

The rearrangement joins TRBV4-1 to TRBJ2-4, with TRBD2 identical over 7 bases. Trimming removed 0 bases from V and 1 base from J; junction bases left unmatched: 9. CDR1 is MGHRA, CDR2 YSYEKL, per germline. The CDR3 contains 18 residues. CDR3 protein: CASSQDFFGRGAKNIQYF. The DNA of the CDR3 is TGCGCCAGCAGCCAAGACTTTTTCGGGCGGGGGGCCAAAAACATTCAGTACTTC.